A few counts support the clone carrying this T cell receptor beta chain. This record belongs to a study of blood T cell repertoires in COVID-19. Study information: Samples taken during acute and convalescent COVID-19 were collected in the United States, Italy and Spain. The cDNA or gDNA used as material had been derived from T cells, B-cell-depleted T cells, or PBMCs.

Original methodology: Amplified reference gene primers provided the basis for estimating nucleated cell counts. The method was immunoSEQ multiplex PCR; TCRdb's version includes in-frame clones alone and lacks a portion of them. V, J and clone size reflect that table, while D and trimming were determined from the DNA. The table lists roughly 170,000 clones, 70% to 90% of them singletons. The CDR3 covers 15 residues. Unmatched junction bases numbered 5, after V lost 5 bases and J lost 5 bases. The germline CDR1 and CDR2 sequences are MNHEY and SVGAGI. The source is a man between 60 and 70 years old who had recovered from COVID-19. The genes are TRBV6-5 and TRBJ2-2; 10 bases agree with TRBD1. The material sequenced was peripheral blood. CDR3 in amino acids: CASSPGDRGTGELFF. The DNA of the CDR3 is TGTGCCAGCAGTCCCGGGGACAGGGGTACCGGGGAGCTGTTTTTT.